Listed below are T cell receptor beta chains from one sample, sequenced in a study of T cells in Graves' hyperthyroidism and ophthalmopathy. TCRdb ran MiXCR on the multiplex PCR reads and lists one entry per CDR3 protein. The table lists approximately 410,000 distinct CDR3 sequences, about 15% of them singletons, with approximately 13% in the top ten. Specimen: blood. These receptors were taken from a man in his late teens or twenties with Graves' ophthalmopathy. CDR3s include the opening cysteine and the closing phenylalanine or tryptophan. Fields, in order: D gene, clone size, CDR3 length, J gene, V gene, CDR3 protein, CDR3 DNA. A D gene is named only where the DNA matches it firmly. Expanded clones are given a class, and other clones once, few, many or no size at all.

D: TRBD2; size: .; length: 16; J: TRBJ2-5; V: TRBV10-3; CDR3: CAISESCGRGQETQYF; DNA: TGTGCCATCAGTGAGTCGTGCGGGAGGGGGCAAGAGACCCAGTACTTC
D: TRBD1; size: .; length: 14; J: TRBJ2-1; V: TRBV2; CDR3: CASTPGQDYNEQFF; DNA: TGTGCCAGCACTCCGGGACAGGACTACAATGAGCAGTTCTTC
D: .; size: .; length: 18; J: TRBJ1-2; V: TRBV2; CDR3: CASTTPVMGGGRYYGYTF; DNA: TGTGCCAGTACTACTCCAGTGATGGGGGGCGGCAGATACTATGGCTACACCTTC
D: .; size: .; length: 17; J: TRBJ2-7; V: TRBV6-9; CDR3: CASSYPSPEISSYEQYF; DNA: TGTGCCAGCAGTTACCCCTCGCCAGAGATATCAAGCTACGAGCAGTACTTC
D: .; size: .; length: 13; J: TRBJ2-7; V: TRBV4-1; CDR3: CASSQAAYYEQYF; DNA: TGCGCCAGCAGCCAAGCAGCCTACTACGAGCAGTACTTC
D: .; size: .; length: 11; J: TRBJ2-1; V: TRBV20-1; CDR3: CSARGGYEQFF; DNA: TGCAGTGCCAGGGGTGGGTACGAGCAGTTCTTC
D: TRBD1; size: many; length: 16; J: TRBJ2-1; V: TRBV27; CDR3: CASSLFVGGAGNEQFF; DNA: TGTGCCAGCAGTTTATTTGTAGGGGGCGCGGGCAATGAGCAGTTCTTC
D: TRBD1; size: many; length: 16; J: TRBJ2-7; V: TRBV7-9; CDR3: CASSLGARDRGPEQYF; DNA: TGTGCCAGCAGCTTAGGGGCCCGGGACAGGGGGCCCGAGCAGTACTTC
D: .; size: many; length: 13; J: TRBJ2-7; V: TRBV5-1; CDR3: CASSFLESYEQYF; DNA: TGCGCCAGCAGCTTCTTGGAAAGCTACGAGCAGTACTTC
D: TRBD2; size: few; length: 15; J: TRBJ2-7; V: TRBV7-2; CDR3: CASRPSTASGYEQYF; DNA: TGTGCCAGCAGACCTTCCACGGCTAGCGGTTACGAGCAGTACTTC
D: TRBD1; size: .; length: 19; J: TRBJ2-6; V: TRBV24-1; CDR3: CATSDSPGQNPSEANVLTF; DNA: TGTGCCACCAGTGATTCCCCGGGACAGAACCCCTCTGAGGCCAACGTCCTGACTTTC
D: .; size: few; length: 15; J: TRBJ1-2; V: TRBV6-4; CDR3: CASSDRGTGDYGYTF; DNA: TGTGCCAGCAGTGACAGGGGCACCGGGGACTATGGCTACACCTTC
D: .; size: many; length: 15; J: TRBJ2-7; V: TRBV7-8; CDR3: CASRSLRGSSYEQYF; DNA: TGTGCCAGCAGGTCCCTGCGGGGAAGCTCCTACGAGCAGTACTTC
D: TRBD1; size: many; length: 15; J: TRBJ1-5; V: TRBV3-1; CDR3: CASSNGTGPGQPQHF; DNA: TGTGCCAGCAGCAACGGGACAGGGCCGGGCCAGCCCCAGCATTTT
D: TRBD2; size: few; length: 14; J: TRBJ2-5; V: TRBV20-1; CDR3: CSARDRRGQETQYF; DNA: TGCAGTGCTAGAGATAGGCGGGGGCAAGAGACCCAGTACTTC
D: TRBD1; size: many; length: 15; J: TRBJ2-7; V: TRBV27; CDR3: CASSLYWDRSYEQYF; DNA: TGTGCCAGCAGTTTATATTGGGACAGGTCCTACGAGCAGTACTTC
D: TRBD2; size: .; length: 17; J: TRBJ2-1; V: TRBV4-2; CDR3: CASSRGLVGIRGHEQFF; DNA: TGTGCCAGCAGCCGCGGACTAGTGGGGATTCGTGGGCATGAGCAGTTCTTC
D: .; size: few; length: 14; J: TRBJ1-4; V: TRBV6-2/TRBV6-3; CDR3: CASSYLGIREKLFF; DNA: TGTGCCAGCAGTTACCTAGGCATCCGGGAAAAACTGTTTTTT
D: TRBD2; size: many; length: 15; J: TRBJ2-3; V: TRBV7-8; CDR3: CASSYLGLAGDTQYF; DNA: TGTGCCAGCAGCTACCTGGGACTAGCAGGCGATACGCAGTATTTT
D: TRBD2; size: many; length: 18; J: TRBJ2-3; V: TRBV20-1; CDR3: CSADLGLTSGSRTDTQYF; DNA: TGCAGTGCTGACTTAGGCCTGACTAGCGGGAGCCGGACAGATACGCAGTATTTT
D: .; size: many; length: 13; J: TRBJ2-7; V: TRBV7-9; CDR3: CASSLALGLEQYF; DNA: TGTGCCAGCAGCTTAGCGCTCGGTCTCGAGCAGTACTTC
D: TRBD1; size: .; length: 15; J: TRBJ1-5; V: TRBV9; CDR3: CASSLTGNSNQPQHF; DNA: TGTGCCAGCAGCCTGACAGGGAATAGCAATCAGCCCCAGCATTTT
D: .; size: many; length: 14; J: TRBJ2-7; V: TRBV18; CDR3: CASSPERGAFEQYF; DNA: TGTGCCAGCTCACCAGAGAGGGGGGCCTTCGAGCAGTACTTC
D: TRBD2; size: .; length: 12; J: TRBJ2-7; V: TRBV11-2; CDR3: CATTGLAVEQYF; DNA: TGTGCCACCACGGGACTAGCAGTCGAGCAGTACTTC
D: .; size: many; length: 18; J: TRBJ2-7; V: TRBV7-3; CDR3: CASSFPPLTWDILREQYF; DNA: TGTGCCAGCAGCTTTCCCCCTTTAACGTGGGACATTTTAAGGGAGCAGTACTTC
D: TRBD2; size: many; length: 19; J: TRBJ2-1; V: TRBV7-3; CDR3: CASSSTPSGMRATYNEQFF; DNA: TGTGCCAGCAGCTCAACCCCTAGCGGGATGAGGGCCACCTACAATGAGCAGTTCTTC
D: .; size: .; length: 10; J: TRBJ2-7; V: TRBV27; CDR3: CASSPYERYF; DNA: TGTGCCAGCAGTCCCTACGAGCGGTACTTC
D: TRBD2; size: few; length: 14; J: TRBJ2-3; V: TRBV6-1; CDR3: CATNSGTSGGTQYF; DNA: TGTGCCACTAACAGCGGGACTAGCGGAGGTACGCAGTATTTT
D: .; size: many; length: 14; J: TRBJ2-2; V: TRBV10-3; CDR3: CAVGGQLNTGELFF; DNA: TGTGCCGTGGGAGGACAGTTGAACACCGGGGAGCTGTTTTTT
D: TRBD1; size: few; length: 17; J: TRBJ1-1; V: TRBV18; CDR3: CASSSGTGNFRNTEAFF; DNA: TGTGCCAGCTCAAGTGGGACAGGGAATTTTCGGAACACTGAAGCTTTCTTT
D: .; size: many; length: 11; J: TRBJ2-1; V: TRBV5-1; CDR3: CASSSGPEQFF; DNA: TGCGCCAGCAGCTCCGGACCCGAGCAGTTCTTC
D: .; size: many; length: 12; J: TRBJ1-2; V: TRBV20-1; CDR3: CSASPNKGGYTF; DNA: TGCAGTGCTAGTCCCAACAAAGGGGGCTACACCTTC
D: TRBD1; size: many; length: 15; J: TRBJ1-1; V: TRBV6-1; CDR3: CASSRTGGVSTEAFF; DNA: TGTGCCAGCAGTAGGACAGGGGGGGTCAGCACTGAAGCTTTCTTT
D: .; size: many; length: 13; J: TRBJ2-2; V: TRBV20-1; CDR3: CSASYTSTGELFF; DNA: TGCAGTGCTAGTTACACCTCCACCGGGGAGCTGTTTTTT
D: .; size: few; length: 14; J: TRBJ1-6; V: TRBV5-1; CDR3: CASSLGSGTAPLHF; DNA: TGCGCCAGCAGCTTGGGGTCGGGCACAGCACCCCTCCACTTT
D: .; size: many; length: 14; J: TRBJ2-5; V: TRBV18; CDR3: CASSLRDNQETQYF; DNA: TGTGCCAGCTCACTTCGGGACAACCAAGAGACCCAGTACTTC
D: TRBD1; size: .; length: 17; J: TRBJ1-3; V: TRBV7-9; CDR3: CASRPPGQAETGNTIYF; DNA: TGTGCCAGCAGACCACCGGGACAGGCGGAAACTGGAAACACCATATATTTT
D: .; size: many; length: 15; J: TRBJ2-3; V: TRBV9; CDR3: CASSVGGRSTDTQYF; DNA: TGTGCCAGCAGCGTAGGGGGGCGTAGCACAGATACGCAGTATTTT
D: .; size: many; length: 14; J: TRBJ2-3; V: TRBV27; CDR3: CASRPTRQADTQYF; DNA: TGTGCCAGCAGACCCACTAGACAGGCAGATACGCAGTATTTT
D: TRBD2; size: many; length: 14; J: TRBJ2-1; V: TRBV20-1; CDR3: CSATSGAPSNEQFF; DNA: TGCAGTGCTACAAGCGGGGCCCCAAGCAATGAGCAGTTCTTC
D: .; size: many; length: 14; J: TRBJ2-7; V: TRBV12-3/TRBV12-4; CDR3: CASSLTSRGDEQYF; DNA: TGTGCCAGCAGTCTAACTTCCAGGGGCGACGAGCAGTACTTC
D: .; size: many; length: 14; J: TRBJ2-3; V: TRBV20-1; CDR3: CSARGGQGIDTQYF; DNA: TGCAGTGCTAGGGGGGGGCAGGGAATAGATACGCAGTATTTT
D: .; size: few; length: 16; J: TRBJ1-6; V: TRBV11-2; CDR3: CASSLNFRGGNSPLHF; DNA: TGTGCCAGCAGCTTAAACTTCCGGGGAGGGAATTCACCCCTCCACTTT
D: .; size: many; length: 15; J: TRBJ2-1; V: TRBV19; CDR3: CASSPNGGSYNEQFF; DNA: TGTGCCAGTAGTCCGAACGGCGGGTCCTACAATGAGCAGTTCTTC
D: .; size: few; length: 16; J: TRBJ2-2; V: TRBV11-1; CDR3: CASSLAVRVGDGELFF; DNA: TGTGCCAGCAGCTTAGCGGTCAGGGTCGGGGACGGGGAGCTGTTTTTT
D: .; size: few; length: 15; J: TRBJ1-1; V: TRBV10-2; CDR3: CASSEGKGQGTEAFF; DNA: TGCGCCAGCAGTGAAGGGAAGGGCCAAGGCACTGAAGCTTTCTTT
D: TRBD2; size: .; length: 18; J: TRBJ2-3; V: TRBV27; CDR3: CASRHRGTSGRAVDTQYF; DNA: TGTGCCAGCAGACACAGGGGTACTAGCGGGAGGGCCGTAGATACGCAGTATTTT
D: .; size: .; length: 16; J: TRBJ2-1; V: TRBV5-1; CDR3: CASSFPHGGIDNEQFF; DNA: TGCGCCAGCAGCTTTCCGCATGGGGGGATTGACAATGAGCAGTTCTTC
D: TRBD1; size: many; length: 16; J: TRBJ1-2; V: TRBV7-9; CDR3: CASSLVTGQVAYGYTF; DNA: TGTGCCAGCAGCTTAGTGACGGGACAGGTGGCCTATGGCTACACCTTC
D: .; size: many; length: 14; J: TRBJ1-1; V: TRBV5-8; CDR3: CASSLVQVNTEAFF; DNA: TGTGCCAGCAGCTTGGTCCAGGTGAACACTGAAGCTTTCTTT
D: .; size: many; length: 15; J: TRBJ2-5; V: TRBV20-1; CDR3: CSASVDRTSGRTQYF; DNA: TGCAGTGCTTCCGTAGATAGGACATCCGGACGAACCCAGTACTTC
D: .; size: many; length: 12; J: TRBJ2-7; V: TRBV20-1; CDR3: CSAPTDTYEQYF; DNA: TGCAGTGCCCCGACAGATACCTACGAGCAGTACTTC
D: .; size: many; length: 13; J: TRBJ1-1; V: TRBV6-5; CDR3: CASSYIQNTEAFF; DNA: TGTGCCAGCAGTTACATACAGAACACTGAAGCTTTCTTT
D: TRBD1; size: many; length: 15; J: TRBJ1-2; V: TRBV12-3/TRBV12-4; CDR3: CASSSRTGVEYGYTF; DNA: TGTGCCAGCAGTTCGAGGACAGGGGTGGAGTATGGCTACACCTTC
D: TRBD2; size: many; length: 15; J: TRBJ2-7; V: TRBV7-3; CDR3: CASSPWTSGTYEQYF; DNA: TGTGCCAGCAGCCCATGGACTAGCGGGACCTACGAGCAGTACTTC